These 9 T cell receptor beta chains came from one sample sequenced in a study of shared clonotypes between healthy human individuals. Assay used: immunoSEQ multiplex PCR; TCRdb lists only in-frame clones, some missing. The top ten clones hold about an eighth of a sample with 450,000 to 500,000 clones, roughly 80% of them seen once. Sequenced input: PBMCs. The receptors shown here come from a woman between 35 and 50 years old in good health. Some clones in this sample may be carry-over from other donors' samples.

This sequence joins TRBV30 and TRBJ1-5, with a possible D match to TRBD1 (5 bases). V was shortened by 3 bases and J by 7 bases, with 13 bases between the two germline ends. This CDR3 contains 13 residues. Germline V CDR1 and CDR2: GTSNPN, SVGIG (reference sequence). For the CDR3, the DNA is TGTGCCTGGAGCGGGGGGGGAAAGCAGCCCCAGCATTTT. Protein: CAWSGGGKQPQHF.

J is TRBJ2-5 and V is TRBV6-6; 11 bases map to TRBD2. Germline trimming cut 3 bases from V and 4 bases from J; bases unmatched to any gene: 7. From germline, CDR1 is MNHNY and CDR2 SVGAGI (reference sequence). This CDR3 is built from 16 residues. The CDR3 protein is CASSYVLAGGRETQYF. Here the CDR3 DNA reads TGTGCCAGCAGTTATGTCCTAGCGGGAGGTCGAGAGACCCAGTACTTC.

Of note for this clone: Only one base separates this from a far larger clonotype, so it likely reflects a read error. Other nucleotide sequences in the sample specify the same CDR3. The V call is TRBV4-3, the J call TRBJ1-1, with unresolved D. The CDR3 length is 14 residues. Germline V gene sequence: CDR1 LGHNA, CDR2 YSLEER. As DNA, the CDR3 is TGCGCCAGTAGCCAACGTACGTCGAGCACTGAAGCTTTCTTT. It translates to CASSQRTSSTEAFF.

Regarding this clone: A far larger clone is one base from this, pointing to a likely read error. Here the CDR3 reads CAWRGGLVGRTYNEQFF. For the CDR3, the DNA is TGTGCCTGGAGGGGTGGATTAGTGGGGCGCACCTACAATGAGCAGTTCTTC. This chain uses TRBV30 with TRBJ2-1, with D tentatively TRBD1 (5 bases). Trimming left V 3 bases short and J 2 bases short, with 20 bases between. Per the germline V gene, CDR1 is GTSNPN and CDR2 is SVGIG (reference sequence). CDR3 length: 17 residues.

This chain joins TRBV6-5 and TRBJ1-5; 7 bases are shared with TRBD1. This CDR3 is 16 amino acids long. Trimming cost V 4 bases and J 2 bases; bases outside gene matches: 8. CDR1 and CDR2 from the germline V gene are MNHEY and SVGAGI. The CDR3: CASSSIEGAGNQPQHF. CDR3 in DNA: TGTGCCAGCAGTTCCATAGAGGGGGCCGGCAATCAGCCCCAGCATTTT.

This chain's CDR3 is CASSTGLAGVSTDTQYF. CDR3 DNA: TGCGCCAGCAGCACTGGACTAGCGGGAGTTAGCACAGATACGCAGTATTTT. The rearrangement links TRBV5-1 to TRBJ2-3, with 13 bases fitting TRBD2. The CDR3 runs to 17 residues. J gave up 0 bases and V 4 bases, and 5 bases lay outside the gene matches. Germline CDR1 and CDR2: SGHRS and YFSETQ.

The chain has TRBV28 and TRBJ2-7; 7 positions agree with TRBD1. The CDR3 is made up of 12 amino acids. Per the germline V gene, CDR1 is MDHEN and CDR2 is SYDVKM. J gave up 4 bases and V 3 bases, and 0 bases lay outside the gene matches. CDR3 protein: CASSLDRYEQYF. For the CDR3, the DNA is TGTGCCAGCAGTTTGGACAGGTACGAGCAGTACTTC.

This clone was seen many times. This chain uses TRBV4-3 with TRBJ2-5; D uncertain. The CDR3 length is 14 residues. Germline values: CDR1 LGHNA, CDR2 YSLEER. V lost 3 bases to trimming and J lost 0 bases, with 8 bases between them. This CDR3 reads CASSHLTNQETQYF. The CDR3 DNA is TGCGCCAGCAGCCATTTAACTAACCAAGAGACCCAGTACTTC.

In regard to this clone: This is likely an artifact of a read error, given a far larger clone one base away. The sample has other DNA sequences that encode this CDR3 too. V gene TRBV7-9 combines with J gene TRBJ1-1; D not certain. Germline CDR1 and CDR2: SEHNR and FQNEAQ (reference sequence). The CDR3 has 12 amino acids. CDR3 region: CASSSVDTEAFF. Here the CDR3 DNA reads TGTGCCAGTAGCTCTGTCGACACTGAAGCTTTCTTT.